This T cell receptor (beta chain) appears in the sequencing data of a study of post-analysis software for immune sequencing data. Study-wide findings and caveats: Roughly 5 TRBV segments (TRBV5-6, TRBV5-1 and TRBV20-1 among them) occurred more frequently in patients than in controls.

The V gene's germline CDR1 is SGDLS and CDR2 YYNGEE. Trimming took 4 bases from V and 3 from J, leaving 10 bases between them. The CDR3 consists of 14 residues. The library was made from cDNA and included unique molecular identifiers. MiXCR, applied by TCRdb to the PCR reads, yields one record per CDR3 protein. The sample yields 600,000 to 700,000 distinct CDR3 sequences, roughly three fifths seen once. With respect to this clonotype: Its antigen is still unknown.

The sequencing sample was made of blood. The clonotype was recovered from a girl aged 2 to 9 with multiple sclerosis. The chain uses TRBV9 and TRBJ1-4; perhaps TRBD1 as D (6 bases). The CDR3 sequence is CASSLDSSNEKLFF. CDR3 DNA sequence: TGTGCCAGCAGCCTGGACAGCTCTAATGAAAAACTGTTTTTT.